What follows are 12 T cell receptor beta chains derived from one specimen sequenced in a study of tumor-infiltrating lymphocytes in oesophageal squamous cell carcinoma (dated by TCRdb to 2016 to 2017). The method behind the library was PCR. TCRdb records Illumina HiSeq 2000 as the sequencer. TCRdb reran the public reads through fastp at Q25 and MiXCR, keeping productive beta chains. Identical CDR3 proteins give one entry, which carries the most common genes and DNA. The sample data list approximately 20,000 distinct CDR3 sequences, and 40% to 50% of these were observed just once. The ten largest clones take up less than 15% of the sample. The specimen sequenced was normal esophageal tissue next to the tumor. The receptors were gathered from a male donor with esophageal squamous cell carcinoma.

This clonotype was picked up many times. The rearrangement uses TRBV28 and TRBJ2-7; weak D call: TRBD2 (6 bases). The CDR3 consists of 15 residues. The germline V gene encodes CDR1 MDHEN and CDR2 SYDVKM. Trimming left V 6 bases short and J 1 base short, with 16 bases between. The CDR3: CASSIWGGSSYEQYF. Here the CDR3 DNA reads TGTGCCAGCAGCATATGGGGAGGTAGTTCCTACGAGCAGTACTTC.

V usage is TRBV12-3 or TRBV12-4 and J usage is TRBJ1-2, with D unclear. Trimming took 7 bases from V and 3 from J, leaving 12 bases between them. There are 13 residues in the CDR3. The CDR3 DNA sequence: TGTGCCAGCACCCCCTTGGCTGACTATGGCTACACCTTC. It codes for CASTPLADYGYTF.

The chain joins TRBV7-9 to TRBJ1-1; D unclear. Trimming took off 2 bases at V and 1 base at J, with 8 bases between the two ends. The germline V gene encodes CDR1 SEHNR and CDR2 FQNEAQ (reference sequence). The CDR3 extends over 14 amino acids. Written as DNA, the CDR3 is TGTGCCAGCAGCTTATTCCCGGGGAACACTGAAGCTTTCTTT. Translating gives CASSLFPGNTEAFF.

There are many counts of this clonotype. This CDR3 reads CASSYEGALNTEAFF. The CDR3 bases are TGTGCCAGCAGCTACGAAGGGGCCTTGAACACTGAAGCTTTCTTT. The rearrangement uses TRBV7-2 and TRBJ1-1, with a tentative D call TRBD1 (5 bases). The CDR3 has 15 amino acids. Germline V gives CDR1 SGHTA, CDR2 FQGNSA. Trimming took off 4 bases at V and 0 bases at J, with 12 bases between the two ends.

V usage is TRBV7-2 and J usage is TRBJ2-7, with D possibly TRBD1 on 6 matching bases. The DNA end favors TRBJ1-2, so the J call may be wrong. Germline lookup yields CDR1 SGHTA and CDR2 FQGNSA. The CDR3 runs 16 residues. The DNA of the CDR3 is TGTGCCAGCAGCTCCGGTTGGGGGCACGAGCTCTATGGCTACACCTTC. It yields the protein CASSSGWGHELYGYTF.

Within the sample, this clonotype is medium-sized. The chain has TRBV6-1 and TRBJ2-2; D may be TRBD1 (5 bases). The CDR3 runs to 15 residues. Trimming removed 5 bases at V and 5 bases at J, with 15 bases between. Germline lookup yields CDR1 MNHNS and CDR2 SASEGT. CDR3 residues: CASSFRQGRTGELFF. The DNA of the CDR3 is TGTGCCAGCAGTTTCAGGCAGGGAAGAACCGGGGAGCTGTTTTTT.

The chain links TRBV7-3 to TRBJ2-7; TRBD2 agrees at 11 bases. The end of the DNA is better explained by TRBJ2-1, so the J call may be wrong. The CDR3 length is 16 residues. The germline V gene has CDR1 SGHTA and CDR2 FQGTGA. CDR3 coding DNA: TGTGCCAGCAGCTTAAGTGCTAGCGGGGGGCAGGGTGAGCAGTTCTTC. Translating gives CASSLSASGGQGEQFF.

This clonotype has ten or more counts. The chain uses TRBV7-9 and TRBJ2-7, with D unresolved. The germline V and J ends were trimmed by 2 bases and 3 bases, with 14 bases remaining between them. The CDR3 extends over 15 amino acids. The germline V gene encodes CDR1 SEHNR and CDR2 FQNEAQ (reference sequence). The CDR3 loop reads CASSLRSTTNYEQYF. In DNA form, the CDR3 reads TGTGCCAGCAGCTTAAGGTCCACAACTAACTACGAGCAGTACTTC. The complete variable domain, with remaining parts taken from reference TRBV7-9 and TRBJ2-7, reads DTGVSQNPRHKITKRGQNVTFRCDPISEHNRLYWYRQTLGQGPEFLTYFQNEAQLEKSRLLSDRFSAERPKGSFSTLEIQRTEQGDSAMYLCASSLRSTTNYEQYFGPGTRLTVT.

The V call is TRBV11-2, the J call TRBJ2-3, with 8 bases that match TRBD1. The CDR3 runs 11 residues. The germline CDR1 and CDR2 sequences are SGHAT and FQNNGV. The junction had 4 bases not matched to a gene; V was cut back by 3 bases and J by 14 bases. CDR3 bases: TGTGCCAGCAGCTTGGACAGGGCGAGGTATTTT. It yields the protein CASSLDRARYF. Complete variable domain (other parts from reference TRBV11-2 and TRBJ2-3): EAGVAQSPRYKIIEKRQSVAFWCNPISGHATLYWYQQILGQGPKLLIQFQNNGVVDDSQLPKDRFSAERLKGVDSTLKIQPAKLEDSAVYLCASSLDRARYFGPGTRLTVL.

By sample fraction, this clonotype is medium-sized. The chain uses TRBV7-9 and TRBJ2-3, with D tentatively TRBD1 (6 bases). This CDR3 has 15 residues. CDR1 is SEHNR, CDR2 FQNEAQ, per germline (reference sequence). Trimming removed 4 bases at V and 3 bases at J, with 14 bases between. The CDR3, as DNA: TGTGCCAGCAGCTCCGAGGGGGAGTTAACAGATACGCAGTATTTT. Translated, it gives CASSSEGELTDTQYF.

The chain employs TRBV7-6 and TRBJ1-6; D is unclear. CDR3 length: 12 residues. The germline CDR1 and CDR2 sequences are SGHVS and FNYEAQ. Trimming removed 4 bases from V and 7 bases from J, with 5 bases in between. DNA of the CDR3: TGTGCCAGCAGCTCCCAAAATTCACCCCTCCACTTT. This encodes CASSSQNSPLHF.

This clonotype was seen a handful of times. The chain links TRBV7-3 to TRBJ2-3; D is unclear. V lost 1 base, J lost 5 bases, and 16 bases lay in between. CDR3 length: 16 residues. Germline V gives CDR1 SGHTA, CDR2 FQGTGA. The CDR3 nucleotides are TGTGCCAGCAGCTTAATCTCCTCCGGGCCAATAGATACGCAGTATTTT. Amino acids: CASSLISSGPIDTQYF.